Included here is one T cell receptor (beta chain) sequence, with context. The CDR3 is made up of 17 amino acids. Looked up from germline, CDR1 is SGHNT and CDR2 is YYREEE (reference sequence). The V gene lost 0 bases and the J gene lost 0 bases, with 10 bases spanning the gap. The data stem from a study of blood T cell repertoires in COVID-19. As for the study in general: From T cells, B-cell-depleted T cells, or PBMCs came the material, which was cDNA or gDNA.

Clones were sequenced by immunoSEQ multiplex PCR, and TCRdb holds only the in-frame ones, with some missing. The sample has over 200,000 clones, roughly 90% seen once. This receptor was taken from a woman between 50 and 59 years old in a cohort exposed to, infected with or recovered from COVID-19 (not recorded which). The chain is built from TRBV5-4 and TRBJ2-6; no reliable D call. Specimen: PBMCs or T cells enriched from blood (not recorded which). The CDR3 coding sequence is TGTGCCAGCAGCTTGGTGCAGGAAAGCTCTGGGGCCAACGTCCTGACTTTC. It translates to CASSLVQESSGANVLTF.